This entry lists 15 T cell receptor beta chains sequenced from one sample in a study of technical replicates of blood from four donors. Clones were read by immunoSEQ multiplex PCR, and TCRdb kept only the in-frame ones, dropping some. The repertoire holds 75,000 to 100,000 clones, with 80% to 95% as singletons. Sequenced: T cells isolated from PBMCs. The receptors stem from a human donor in good health.

This chain joins TRBV15 and TRBJ2-3; 12 bases are a match to TRBD2. CDR1 is LNHNV, CDR2 YYDKDF, per germline (reference sequence). V lost 0 bases, J lost 0 bases, and 10 bases stayed unmatched. This CDR3 is built from 20 residues. The CDR3 loop reads CATSRDEELAGGPSTDTQYF. CDR3 nucleotide sequence: TGTGCCACCAGCAGAGATGAGGAACTAGCGGGAGGCCCTAGCACAGATACGCAGTATTTT.

The CDR3 nucleotides are TGTGCCACCCAAATTCGGGGTGAGACCCAGTACTTC. It codes for CATQIRGETQYF. V gene TRBV28 combines with J gene TRBJ2-5; a possible D gene is TRBD2 (5 bases). V was shortened by 10 bases and J by 5 bases, with 14 bases between the two germline ends. Germline CDR1 MDHEN, CDR2 SYDVKM. The CDR3 is 12 residues long.

This sequence joins TRBV9 and TRBJ2-3; the match to TRBD2 covers 8 bases. The V segment lost 0 bases and the J segment 4 bases; nucleotides outside the gene matches: 7. The CDR3 sequence is 16 residues long. Germline loops: CDR1 SGDLS, CDR2 YYNGEE. The CDR3 reads CASSVDGSGVADTQYF. DNA of the CDR3: TGTGCCAGCAGCGTAGATGGTAGCGGGGTAGCAGATACGCAGTATTTT.

The chain recombines TRBV10-3 with TRBJ2-7; the D is unclear. The V end lost 3 bases, the J end lost 6 bases, and 6 bases lay between the germline ends. CDR1 is ENHRY and CDR2 is SYGVKD in the germline V gene. The CDR3 totals 11 residues. The CDR3, as DNA: TGTGCCATCAGTGATTTCGGCGAGCAGTACTTC. Its translation is CAISDFGEQYF.

This sequence joins TRBV7-9 and TRBJ1-1; perhaps TRBD1 as D (6 bases). This CDR3 spans 15 amino acids. With 2 bases removed from V and 1 base from J, the gap between germline ends came to 11 bases. Germline V gives CDR1 SEHNR, CDR2 FQNEAQ (reference sequence). The CDR3 DNA reads TGTGCCAGCAGCTTATCTGGGACAAAGAACACTGAAGCTTTCTTT. This sequence encodes CASSLSGTKNTEAFF.

V usage is TRBV27 and J usage is TRBJ2-5; TRBD2 aligns across 13 bases. CDR3 size: 17 residues. V gave up 6 bases and J gave up 5 bases; unmatched junction bases: 12. Germline lookup yields CDR1 MNHEY and CDR2 SMNVEV (reference sequence). In nucleotides, the CDR3 is TGTGCCAGCAGACCCGGACTAGCGGGGGCGGAGGGGGAGACCCAGTACTTC. Its translation: CASRPGLAGAEGETQYF.

The genes are TRBV19 and TRBJ2-7; D is perhaps TRBD2 (7 bases). Trimming shortened V by 4 bases and J by 0 bases, and 10 bases separated the two germline ends. The germline CDR1 and CDR2 sequences are LNHDA and SQIVND (reference sequence). CDR3 length: 14 residues. The CDR3 here is CASSKGGGSYEQYF. The CDR3 coding sequence is TGTGCCAGTAGTAAGGGGGGGGGCTCCTACGAGCAGTACTTC.

The chain has TRBV28 and TRBJ2-1; TRBD2 agrees at 7 bases. The CDR3 extends over 11 amino acids. Germline V gene lookup returns CDR1 MDHEN and CDR2 SYDVKM. Trimming at V came to 5 bases and at J to 9 bases, leaving 1 base not matched to a gene. In DNA, the CDR3 is TGTGCCAGCAGTGGGAGGGGTGAGCAGTTCTTC. Translating gives CASSGRGEQFF.

There are a few counts of this clone. The rearrangement links TRBV5-8 to TRBJ1-2, with 7 bases that match TRBD1. The CDR3 runs to 13 residues. Germline loops: CDR1 SGHTS, CDR2 YDEGEE. The ends lost 4 bases at V and 4 bases at J; junction bases unmatched: 4. CDR3 amino acids: CASSPRQGYGYTF. CDR3 DNA sequence: TGTGCCAGCAGCCCCCGACAGGGCTATGGCTACACCTTC.

The V and J genes are TRBV7-9 and TRBJ1-1; D call uncertain. Between the trimmed V and J ends, which lost 1 base and 3 bases, there was a span of 15 bases. The CDR3 is made up of 16 amino acids. From germline, CDR1 is SEHNR and CDR2 FQNEAQ (reference sequence). Here the CDR3 DNA reads TGTGCCAGCAGCTTAGAGTTGGGCTCTTATTACACTGAAGCTTTCTTT. It encodes CASSLELGSYYTEAFF.

This clone was observed a single time. The V call is TRBV7-9, the J call TRBJ2-3; D not certain. V lost 1 base, J lost 4 bases, and 6 bases lay in between. The CDR3 is made up of 13 amino acids. Germline V gene sequence: CDR1 SEHNR, CDR2 FQNEAQ (reference sequence). Written as DNA, the CDR3 is TGTGCCAGCAGCTTAGACTTCTCAGATACGCAGTATTTT. This translates into CASSLDFSDTQYF.

The chain combines TRBV19 with TRBJ1-6, with TRBD1 identical over 12 bases. Germline V gene lookup returns CDR1 LNHDA and CDR2 SQIVND (reference sequence). This CDR3 is built from 16 residues. V lost 4 bases and J lost 10; bases outside the gene matches: 8. Here the CDR3 DNA reads TGTGCCAGTAGTACCGGGACAGGGGGCTTTAGCTCACCCCTCCACTTT. Amino acids: CASSTGTGGFSSPLHF.

The rearrangement joins TRBV4-1 to TRBJ2-2, with D tentatively TRBD2 (6 bases). The CDR3 is 15 amino acids. Trimming shortened V by 1 base and J by 4 bases, and 10 bases separated the two germline ends. The germline V gene encodes CDR1 MGHRA and CDR2 YSYEKL. In DNA form, the CDR3 reads TGCGCCAGCAGCCAAGGCCCGGGAGTCACCGGGGAGCTGTTTTTT. Its translation is CASSQGPGVTGELFF.

The chain uses TRBV9 and TRBJ2-1; 9 bases agree with TRBD2. The CDR3 length is 18 residues. Germline CDR1 and CDR2: SGDLS and YYNGEE. V dropped 0 bases and J dropped 3; count of bases not matched to a gene: 10. The CDR3 DNA reads as TGTGCCAGCAGCGTAGGAACGGCGGGGGGGCCGTTCTACAATGAGCAGTTCTTC. The encoded protein is CASSVGTAGGPFYNEQFF.

The chain has TRBV10-2 and TRBJ2-1, with 9 bases matching TRBD2. CDR3 size: 15 residues. Germline V CDR1 and CDR2: WSHSY, SAAADI. With 6 bases clipped from V and 2 bases from J, the junction kept 5 bases outside the gene matches. The CDR3 region has the DNA TGCGCCAGCAGGGTAGCGGGAGCCACCTACAATGAGCAGTTCTTC. Its protein is CASRVAGATYNEQFF.